These 21 T cell receptor beta chains came from one sample sequenced in a study of early T cells in non-severe SARS-CoV-2 infection listed by TCRdb under 2021. The protocol used for the library was 5' RACE. The data were produced on a NextSeq 500. The raw public data were reprocessed by TCRdb itself: fastp quality trimming at Q25, MiXCR clonotype calling, in-frame beta chains only. Merged by CDR3 protein, the rows form single entries marked with the most common genes and DNA. The sample yields about 24,000 distinct CDR3 sequences; about 4.5% were counted once. About a sixth of the sample goes to the ten largest clones. The sample was whole blood. These receptors came from an adult who was a healthcare worker with PCR-confirmed SARS-CoV-2 infection or an uninfected control (not recorded which).

This clonotype occurred many times. The V call is TRBV3-2, the J call TRBJ2-3. TRBV3-2 is termed a pseudogene. This CDR3 comprises 16 residues. The CDR3 loop is CASSPARQIITDTQYF. Written as DNA, the CDR3 is TGTGCCAGCAGCCCAGCCCGACAAATTATCACAGATACGCAGTATTTT.

As for this clonotype: A single base separates this from a much larger clone, so it may be a read error. The rearrangement joins TRBV7-9 to TRBJ2-7; D could derive from TRBD1 or TRBD2 (5 bases each). The CDR3 consists of 13 residues. The V gene lost 5 bases and the J gene lost 0 bases, with 8 bases spanning the gap. Germline loops: CDR1 SEHNR, CDR2 FQNEAQ (reference sequence). DNA of the CDR3: TGTGCCAGCAGCCCGGGGCGCTCCTACGAGCAGTACTTC. It codes for CASSPGRSYEQYF.

This clonotype has at least ten counts. The rearrangement links TRBV7-8 to TRBJ1-5, with TRBD1 matching over 12 bases. V gave up 5 bases and J gave up 0 bases; unmatched junction bases: 8. The germline gives CDR1 SGHVS, CDR2 FQNEAQ. This CDR3 has 18 amino acids. The CDR3 DNA follows: TGTGCCAGCAGCAACTTGGGACAGGGGGCGAATAGCAATCAGCCCCAGCATTTT. Protein: CASSNLGQGANSNQPQHF.

This clonotype was recorded many times. This sequence joins TRBV6-6 and TRBJ1-5, with TRBD1 identical over 7 bases. The germline V gene encodes CDR1 MNHNY and CDR2 SVGAGI (reference sequence). With 8 bases clipped from V and 2 bases from J, the junction kept 3 bases outside the gene matches. This CDR3 spans 13 amino acids. In DNA form, the CDR3 reads TGTGCCAGCCTGACAGGGCGCAATCAGCCCCAGCATTTT. This codes for CASLTGRNQPQHF.

This clonotype was recorded at least ten times. This chain uses TRBV7-6 with TRBJ2-1, with 11 bases lining up with TRBD2. This CDR3 is 15 amino acids long. Per germline, CDR1 SGHVS and CDR2 FNYEAQ. The trim removed 3 bases at V and 10 bases at J, leaving 8 bases unmatched. The CDR3 region is CASSFLAGGPGEQFF. CDR3 DNA sequence: TGTGCCAGCAGCTTCCTAGCGGGAGGCCCTGGCGAGCAGTTCTTC.

There are many counts of this clonotype. The chain joins TRBV27 to TRBJ1-6, with D unresolved. The length of the CDR3 is 16 residues. In germline, CDR1 is MNHEY, CDR2 SMNVEV (reference sequence). The germline V and J ends were trimmed by 5 bases and 2 bases, with 13 bases remaining between them. CDR3 sequence (DNA): TGTGCCAGCAGTCTAACGGACGGAACCTATAATTCACCCCTCCACTTT. This sequence encodes CASSLTDGTYNSPLHF.

This clonotype showed up many times. The chain carries TRBV5-5 and TRBJ2-7; no firm D call. Germline loops: CDR1 SGHKS, CDR2 YYEKEE (reference sequence). The CDR3 loop spans 14 amino acids. The V gene lost 0 bases and the J gene lost 2 bases, with 9 bases spanning the gap. The CDR3 protein is CASSLGLSTYEQYF. CDR3 DNA sequence: TGTGCCAGCAGCTTGGGACTTTCTACCTACGAGCAGTACTTC.

This clonotype has more than one count but fewer than ten. The CDR3 DNA follows: TGCAGTGCTGGAGGAAGATGGGATTCAGAGACCCAGTACTTC. This encodes CSAGGRWDSETQYF. The V call is TRBV20-1, the J call TRBJ2-5; a possible D gene is TRBD2 (5 bases). CDR3 length: 14 residues. V lost 5 bases and J lost 4, with 17 bases in between. Per germline, CDR1 DFQATT and CDR2 SNEGSKA (reference sequence).

This clonotype has at least ten counts. V is TRBV4-3 and J is TRBJ2-1; D uncertain. V was cut by 0 bases and J by 6 bases, with 15 bases left in between. The length of the CDR3 is 16 residues. Germline CDR1 LGHNA, CDR2 YSLEER. Written as DNA, the CDR3 is TGCGCCAGCAGCCAAGATAGGTTACGAGGAGTCAATGAGCAGTTCTTC. It specifies CASSQDRLRGVNEQFF.

The chain employs TRBV12-3 or TRBV12-4 and TRBJ1-1, with TRBD1 matching over 11 bases. The CDR3 runs 19 residues. With 6 bases clipped from V and 9 bases from J, the junction kept 24 bases outside the gene matches. In DNA form, the CDR3 reads TGTGCCAGCAGAGACCGGGACAGGGGGATAGTGAGGGTGATAGTCAAAGCTTTCTTT. This translates into CASRDRDRGIVRVIVKAFF.

This clonotype came up a few times. The chain combines TRBV2 with TRBJ1-5; 8 bases are a match to TRBD1. The CDR3 has 14 amino acids. The germline V gene encodes CDR1 SNHLY and CDR2 FYNNEI. Trimming at V came to 3 bases and at J to 2 bases, leaving 0 bases not matched to a gene. This CDR3 is CASSDRGRNQPQHF. For the CDR3, the DNA is TGTGCCAGCAGTGACAGGGGGCGCAATCAGCCCCAGCATTTT.

This clonotype was recorded many times. The genes are TRBV7-3 and TRBJ2-3, with 8 bases lining up with TRBD1. The germline CDR1 and CDR2 sequences are SGHTA and FQGTGA. V shed 5 bases, J shed 6 bases, and the junction held 7 bases outside the gene matches. The CDR3 runs to 14 residues. CDR3 protein: CASSPRQGRDTQYF. In DNA form, the CDR3 reads TGTGCCAGCAGCCCGAGACAGGGGCGGGATACGCAGTATTTT.

With respect to this clonotype: At one boundary the junction diverges from the germline segment, which might be a read error. The chain couples TRBV7-9 to TRBJ1-1; 8 bases are a match to TRBD1. Germline V gene data show CDR1 as SEHNR and CDR2 as FQNEAQ (reference sequence). The CDR3 covers 15 residues. This CDR3 is CASRNTGGTNTEAFF. In nucleotides, the CDR3 is TGTGCCAGCAGAAATACAGGGGGGACGAACACTGAAGCCTTCTTT.

This clonotype was observed many times. This chain links TRBV30 with TRBJ2-7; no clear D gene. Per the germline V gene, CDR1 is GTSNPN and CDR2 is SVGIG (reference sequence). The V end was cut by 1 base, the J end by 2 bases, with 9 bases between. This CDR3 spans 13 amino acids. This chain's CDR3 is CAWSAAFAYEQYF. Here the CDR3 DNA reads TGTGCCTGGAGTGCTGCTTTCGCCTACGAGCAGTACTTC.

This clonotype was detected ten times or more. The rearrangement uses TRBV7-9 and TRBJ2-3; D is uncertain. V lost 5 bases, J lost 4 bases, and 10 bases lay in between. The germline V gene encodes CDR1 SEHNR and CDR2 FQNEAQ (reference sequence). CDR3 length: 13 residues. The CDR3 DNA sequence: TGTGCCAGCAGCCAGGCCGTAGCAGATACGCAGTATTTT. This gives the protein CASSQAVADTQYF.

In this sample, this clonotype turned up a few times. This chain connects TRBV25-1 to TRBJ2-1, with TRBD2 identical over 14 bases. Germline trimming cut 8 bases from V and 9 bases from J; bases unmatched to any gene: 6. This CDR3 is built from 14 residues. Germline V gives CDR1 MGHDK, CDR2 SYGVNS. The CDR3 sequence is CASGGLAGDLEQFF. CDR3 bases: TGTGCCAGCGGGGGACTAGCGGGAGATCTTGAGCAGTTCTTC.

This clonotype was recorded many times. J is TRBJ2-1 and V is TRBV20-1; TRBD2 matches 9 bases. Germline lookup yields CDR1 DFQATT and CDR2 SNEGSKA (reference sequence). After removal of 5 bases from V and 10 bases from J, the junction contained 9 bases not matched to a gene. The CDR3 is 13 residues long. DNA of the CDR3: TGCAGTGCTTCGTACGGGACTAGCTGGGAGCAGTTCTTC. Translated: CSASYGTSWEQFF.

This clonotype was seen repeatedly, ten times or more. The rearrangement uses TRBV12-3 or TRBV12-4 and TRBJ2-7; tentatively, D is TRBD1 or TRBD2 (5 bases each). The ends were cut back, 7 bases at V and 2 bases at J, with 12 bases in the middle. CDR3 length: 13 residues. CDR3 residues: CASTLSGPYEQYF. CDR3 nucleotides: TGTGCCAGCACCCTCTCGGGGCCCTACGAGCAGTACTTC.

This clonotype was observed at least ten times. The V call is TRBV28, the J call TRBJ2-5, with 7 bases matching TRBD1. J lost 0 bases, V lost 10 bases, and 11 bases had no gene match. In germline, CDR1 is MDHEN, CDR2 SYDVKM. The CDR3 contains 15 residues. In DNA form, the CDR3 reads TGTGCCACCAAATCCCGGGACAGCCACCAAGAGACCCAGTACTTC. It codes for CATKSRDSHQETQYF.

This clonotype was seen at least ten times. The chain employs TRBV20-1 and TRBJ2-6, with TRBD1 matching over 9 bases. Germline trimming cut 6 bases from V and 0 bases from J; bases unmatched to any gene: 9. The CDR3 totals 17 residues. CDR1 and CDR2 (germline): DFQATT, SNEGSKA (reference sequence). The CDR3, as DNA: TGCAGTGCCAAAAGACAGGGGGGACCCTCTGGGGCCAACGTCCTGACTTTC. This gives the protein CSAKRQGGPSGANVLTF.

This clonotype was counted ten times or more. The rearrangement uses TRBV19 and TRBJ2-2; TRBD1 agrees at 7 bases. Looked up from germline, CDR1 is LNHDA and CDR2 is SQIVND (reference sequence). This CDR3 has 15 amino acids. The ends lost 6 bases at V and 3 bases at J; junction bases unmatched: 7. For the CDR3, the DNA is TGTGCCAGTAGACGGACAGGTGGGGACACCGGGGAGCTGTTTTTT. Translated, it gives CASRRTGGDTGELFF.